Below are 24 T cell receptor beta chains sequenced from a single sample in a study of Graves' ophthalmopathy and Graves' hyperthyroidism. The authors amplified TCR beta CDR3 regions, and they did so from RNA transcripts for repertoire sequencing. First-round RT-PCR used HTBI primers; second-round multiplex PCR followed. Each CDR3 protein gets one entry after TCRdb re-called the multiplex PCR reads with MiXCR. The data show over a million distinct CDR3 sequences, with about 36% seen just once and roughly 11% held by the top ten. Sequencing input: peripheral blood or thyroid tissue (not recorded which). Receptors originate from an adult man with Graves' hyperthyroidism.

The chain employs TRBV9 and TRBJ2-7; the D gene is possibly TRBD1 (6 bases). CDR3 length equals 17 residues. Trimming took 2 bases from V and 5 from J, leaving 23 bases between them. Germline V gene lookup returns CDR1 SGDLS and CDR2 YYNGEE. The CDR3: CASSVGASSRRGDEQYF. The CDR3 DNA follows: TGTGCCAGCAGCGTCGGTGCTAGTAGCCGCAGGGGCGACGAGCAGTACTTC.

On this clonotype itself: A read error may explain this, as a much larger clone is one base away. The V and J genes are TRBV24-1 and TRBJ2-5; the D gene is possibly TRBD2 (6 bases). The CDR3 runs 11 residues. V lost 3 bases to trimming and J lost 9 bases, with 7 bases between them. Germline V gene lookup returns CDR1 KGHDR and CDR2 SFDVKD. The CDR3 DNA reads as TGTGCCACCAGTGATAGGGACTCCCAGTACTTC. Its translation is CATSDRDSQYF.

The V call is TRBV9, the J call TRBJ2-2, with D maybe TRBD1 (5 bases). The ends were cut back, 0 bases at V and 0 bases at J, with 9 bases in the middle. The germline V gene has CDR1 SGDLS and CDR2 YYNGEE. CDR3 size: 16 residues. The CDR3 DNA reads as TGTGCCAGCAGCGTAGTTGTAGGGGCGAACACCGGGGAGCTGTTTTTT. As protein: CASSVVVGANTGELFF.

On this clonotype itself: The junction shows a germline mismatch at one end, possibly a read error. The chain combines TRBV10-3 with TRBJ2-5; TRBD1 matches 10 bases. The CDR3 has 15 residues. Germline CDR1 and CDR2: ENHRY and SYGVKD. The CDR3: CASSAQTGGSQTQYF. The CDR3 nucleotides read TGTGCCAGCAGTGCACAGACAGGGGGCTCGCAGACCCAGTACTTC.

The CDR3 protein is CASGLGASDNSPLHF. The CDR3 DNA reads TGTGCCAGCGGACTAGGGGCCAGCGATAATTCACCCCTCCACTTT. The gene calls are TRBV25-1 and TRBJ1-6; possible D gene TRBD1, 5 bases. In germline, CDR1 is MGHDK, CDR2 SYGVNS. The CDR3 spans 15 residues. The V gene lost 8 bases and the J gene lost 5 bases, with 16 bases spanning the gap.

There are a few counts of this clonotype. In DNA form, the CDR3 reads TGTGCCAGCAGTGATGCAGGACAGGGCATTCAGCCCCAGCATTTT. Protein: CASSDAGQGIQPQHF. The chain employs TRBV2 and TRBJ1-5, with 8 positions matching TRBD1. Germline V CDR1 and CDR2: SNHLY, FYNNEI. The length of the CDR3 is 15 residues. Unmatched junction bases numbered 7, after V lost 3 bases and J lost 6 bases.

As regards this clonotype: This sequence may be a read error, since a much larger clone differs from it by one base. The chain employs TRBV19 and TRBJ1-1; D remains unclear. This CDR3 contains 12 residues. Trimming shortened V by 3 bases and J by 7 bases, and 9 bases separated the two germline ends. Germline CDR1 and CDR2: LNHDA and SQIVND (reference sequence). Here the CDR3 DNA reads TGTGCCAGTAGTATCCCGAAATATGAAGCTTTCTTT. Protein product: CASSIPKYEAFF.

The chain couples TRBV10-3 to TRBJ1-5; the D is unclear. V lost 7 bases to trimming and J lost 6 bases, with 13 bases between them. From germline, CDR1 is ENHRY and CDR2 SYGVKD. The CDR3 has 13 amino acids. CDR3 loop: CAITRGVGQPQHF. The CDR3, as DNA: TGTGCCATCACTCGGGGAGTAGGTCAGCCCCAGCATTTT.

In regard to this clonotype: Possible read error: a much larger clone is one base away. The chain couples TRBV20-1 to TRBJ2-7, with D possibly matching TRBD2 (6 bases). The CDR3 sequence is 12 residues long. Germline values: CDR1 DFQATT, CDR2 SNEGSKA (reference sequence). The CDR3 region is CGAPGRSYEQYF. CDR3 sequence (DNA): TGCGGTGCCCCAGGGAGGTCCTACGAGCAGTACTTC.

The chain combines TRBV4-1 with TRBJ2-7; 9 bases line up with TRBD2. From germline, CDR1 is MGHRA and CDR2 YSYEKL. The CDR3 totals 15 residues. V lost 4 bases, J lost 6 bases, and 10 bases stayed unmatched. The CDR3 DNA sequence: TGCGCCAGCAGCCGCACACTAGCGGGCCCTCCCGAGCAGTACTTC. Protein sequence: CASSRTLAGPPEQYF.

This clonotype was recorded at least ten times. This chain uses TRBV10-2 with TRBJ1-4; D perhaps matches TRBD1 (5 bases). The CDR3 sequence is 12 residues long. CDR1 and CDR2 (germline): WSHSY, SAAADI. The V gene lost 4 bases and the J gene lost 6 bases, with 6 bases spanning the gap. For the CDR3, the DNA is TGCGCCAGCAGTGCAGGGTATGAAAAACTGTTTTTT. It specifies CASSAGYEKLFF.

The chain's CDR3 is CASSDPTGRAAETQYF. The CDR3 coding sequence is TGTGCCAGCAGTGATCCAACAGGGAGGGCAGCCGAGACCCAGTACTTC. The rearrangement links TRBV2 to TRBJ2-5; TRBD2 is a possible D gene (7 bases). The V and J ends lost 3 bases and 5 bases respectively, with 19 bases between them. Germline CDR1 is SNHLY and CDR2 is FYNNEI. This CDR3 region has 16 residues.

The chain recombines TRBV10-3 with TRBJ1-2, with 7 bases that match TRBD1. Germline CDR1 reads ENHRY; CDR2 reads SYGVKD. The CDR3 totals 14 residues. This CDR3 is CAPGGTVGLYGYTF. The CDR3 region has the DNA TGTGCACCAGGAGGGACAGTGGGCCTCTATGGCTACACCTTC.

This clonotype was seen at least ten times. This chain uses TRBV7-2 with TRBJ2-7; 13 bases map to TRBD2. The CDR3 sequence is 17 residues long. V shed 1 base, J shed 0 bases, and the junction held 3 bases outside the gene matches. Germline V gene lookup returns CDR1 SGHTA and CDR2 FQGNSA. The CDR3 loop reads CASSLEGLAGISYEQYF. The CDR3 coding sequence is TGTGCCAGCAGCTTAGAGGGACTAGCGGGAATCTCCTACGAGCAGTACTTC.

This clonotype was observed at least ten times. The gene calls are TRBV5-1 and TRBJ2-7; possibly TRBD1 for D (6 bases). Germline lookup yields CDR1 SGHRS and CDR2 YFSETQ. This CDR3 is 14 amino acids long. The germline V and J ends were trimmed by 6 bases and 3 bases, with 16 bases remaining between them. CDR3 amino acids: CASTELGHSYEQYF. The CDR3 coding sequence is TGCGCCAGCACAGAACTGGGACACAGCTACGAGCAGTACTTC.

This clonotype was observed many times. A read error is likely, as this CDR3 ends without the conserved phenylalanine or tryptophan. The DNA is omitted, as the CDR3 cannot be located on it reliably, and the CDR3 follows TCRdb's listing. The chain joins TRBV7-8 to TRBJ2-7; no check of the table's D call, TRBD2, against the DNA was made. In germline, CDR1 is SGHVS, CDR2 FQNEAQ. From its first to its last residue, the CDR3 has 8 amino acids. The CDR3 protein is CASRGLAG.

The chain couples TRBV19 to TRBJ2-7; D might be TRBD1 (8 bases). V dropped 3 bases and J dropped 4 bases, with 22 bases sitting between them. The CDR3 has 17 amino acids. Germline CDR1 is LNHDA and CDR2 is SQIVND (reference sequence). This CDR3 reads CASSMGTGGARGYEQYF. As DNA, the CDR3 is TGTGCCAGTAGTATGGGCACAGGGGGGGCCAGGGGGTACGAGCAGTACTTC.

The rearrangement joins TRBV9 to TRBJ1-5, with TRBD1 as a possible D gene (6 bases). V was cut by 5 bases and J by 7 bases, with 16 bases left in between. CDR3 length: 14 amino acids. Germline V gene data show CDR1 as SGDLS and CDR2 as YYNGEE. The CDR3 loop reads CASSERGGGQPQHF. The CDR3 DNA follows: TGTGCCAGCAGTGAGCGGGGGGGCGGCCAGCCCCAGCATTTT.

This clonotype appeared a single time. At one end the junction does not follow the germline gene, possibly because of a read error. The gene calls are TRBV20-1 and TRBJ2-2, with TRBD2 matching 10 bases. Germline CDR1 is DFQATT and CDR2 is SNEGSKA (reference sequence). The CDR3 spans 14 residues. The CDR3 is CSAAIAGGTGELLF. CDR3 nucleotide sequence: TGCAGTGCTGCTATAGCGGGGGGCACCGGGGAGCTGCTTTTT.

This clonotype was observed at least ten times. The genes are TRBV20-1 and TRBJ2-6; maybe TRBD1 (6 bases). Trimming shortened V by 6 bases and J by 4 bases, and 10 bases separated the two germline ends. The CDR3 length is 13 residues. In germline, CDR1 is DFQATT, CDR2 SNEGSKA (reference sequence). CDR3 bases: TGCAGTGCCCGGGACAAAGGGGCCAACGTCCTGACTTTC. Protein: CSARDKGANVLTF.

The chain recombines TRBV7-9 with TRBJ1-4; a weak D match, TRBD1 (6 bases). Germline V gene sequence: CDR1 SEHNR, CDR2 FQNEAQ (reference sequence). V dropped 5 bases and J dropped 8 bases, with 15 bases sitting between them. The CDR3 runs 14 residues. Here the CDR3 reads CASSPTGSSEKLFF. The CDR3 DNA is TGTGCCAGCAGCCCGACAGGAAGTAGCGAAAAACTGTTTTTT.

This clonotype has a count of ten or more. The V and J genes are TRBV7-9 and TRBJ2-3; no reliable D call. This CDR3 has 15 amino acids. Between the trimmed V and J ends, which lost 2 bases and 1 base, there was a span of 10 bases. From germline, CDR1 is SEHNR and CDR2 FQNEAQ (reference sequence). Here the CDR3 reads CASSLQAFGTDTQYF. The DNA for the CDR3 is TGTGCCAGCAGCTTACAGGCGTTTGGCACAGATACGCAGTATTTT.

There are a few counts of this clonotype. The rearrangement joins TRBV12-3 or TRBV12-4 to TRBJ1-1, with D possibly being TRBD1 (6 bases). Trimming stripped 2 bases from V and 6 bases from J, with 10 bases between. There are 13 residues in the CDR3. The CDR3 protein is CASSLTGYAEAFF. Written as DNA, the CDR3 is TGTGCCAGCAGTTTAACAGGGTACGCTGAAGCTTTCTTT.

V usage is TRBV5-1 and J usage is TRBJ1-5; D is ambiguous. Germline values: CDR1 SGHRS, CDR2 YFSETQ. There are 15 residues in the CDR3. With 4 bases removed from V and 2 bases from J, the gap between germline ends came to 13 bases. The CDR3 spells CASSRRAGGNQPQHF. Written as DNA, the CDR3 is TGCGCCAGCAGCCGACGTGCGGGAGGCAATCAGCCCCAGCATTTT.